The clone carrying this TCR beta chain was counted at least ten times. Antigen specificity is unknown. This entry belongs to a study of glioma-infiltrating T cells. Amplification of TCR alpha and beta CDR3 regions from RNA used iRepertoire nested multiplex PCR. MiXCR, run by TCRdb on the multiplex PCR reads, gives a single entry per CDR3 protein. This table holds about 110,000 distinct CDR3 sequences, 25% to 30% found once. Germline loops: CDR1 MNHEY, CDR2 SVGEGT. The CDR3 covers 15 residues. With 5 bases removed from V and 8 bases from J, the gap between germline ends came to 21 bases. General observations from the study: Gliomas, especially low-grade, showed above-expected tissue-blood divergence; non-neoplastic patients showed below.

Sequencing input: glioma tissue, nonneoplastic brain tissue, or PBMCs (not recorded which). This receptor was obtained from a human donor with low-grade glioma or glioblastoma, undergoing nonglioma brain surgery, or in good health (not recorded which). The chain couples TRBV6-2 or TRBV6-3 to TRBJ1-2; maybe TRBD1 (6 bases). CDR3 bases: TGTGCCAGCAGTCCGCGGTCCCTCCCGACAGGAGGCTACACCTTC. Its protein is CASSPRSLPTGGYTF.